Here is one T cell receptor (beta chain) with its context. Per the authors' pipeline: Counts of nucleated cells, estimated from reference gene primer amplification, were obtained. Only in-frame clones appear in the TCRdb table, and some are missing; sequencing was by immunoSEQ multiplex PCR. From that table come the V and J calls and clone size; the DNA was used to work out D and trimming. The data show about 480,000 clones, around nine tenths seen once. The entry originates in a study of blood T cell repertoires in COVID-19. Study-wide context: Samples of COVID-19 (acute and convalescent) were obtained from the United States, Italy and Spain. Sample material is recorded as cDNA or gDNA derived from T cells, B-cell-depleted T cells, or PBMCs.

CDR1 is PRHDT, CDR2 FYEKMQ, per germline (reference sequence). The V gene lost 7 bases and the J gene lost 0 bases, with 13 bases spanning the gap. The CDR3 loop spans 14 amino acids. This chain connects TRBV13 to TRBJ2-7, with a tentative D call TRBD2 (6 bases). The specimen sequenced was peripheral blood. This TCR came from a woman aged 45-59 years with COVID-19, enrolled during active disease. The CDR3 bases are TGTGCCAGCACCCCCCCGCGGGGCTCCTACGAGCAGTACTTC. Amino acid sequence: CASTPPRGSYEQYF.